The subject of this entry is one T cell receptor (beta chain). The data derive from a study of cytomegalovirus exposure and HLA in healthy donors. Germline V gene lookup returns CDR1 WNHNN and CDR2 SYGVQD (reference sequence). V gave up 10 bases and J gave up 3 bases, with 16 bases separating them. The CDR3 has 14 amino acids. A multiplex PCR was run with 60 Vbeta primers and 13 Jbeta primers. The table came from immunoSEQ multiplex PCR; TCRdb's copy has only in-frame clones and leaves some out. The sample lists around 91,000 clones, roughly 78% occurring once. This rearrangement joins TRBV10-1 to TRBJ1-5; tentative D call: TRBD1 (6 bases). Sequencing was performed on PBMCs. The source is a male donor in good health and CMV-seropositive. Here the CDR3 reads CATPGGADNQPQHF. The CDR3, as DNA: TGCGCCACCCCTGGGGGGGCCGACAATCAGCCCCAGCATTTT.